Sequencing of this T cell receptor beta chain was carried out in a study of T cell responses to AZD1222 COVID-19 vaccine. Study-level findings and limits: Reports say nearly half of spike-specific TCRs go after unmutated variant regions. Most donors were white British, females outnumbered males, and clonal diversity was possibly underestimated. Spike-specific TCR breadth and depth rose after two AZD1222 doses.

For this clone: Its matching antigen is unknown.

Germline CDR1 reads MNHNY; CDR2 reads SVGAGI (reference sequence). V lost 5 bases and J 7 bases, leaving 11 bases between the germline ends. The CDR3 length is 13 residues. TCRdb's table, derived via immunoSEQ multiplex PCR, lists solely in-frame clones and lacks some. The sample records 150,000 to 180,000 clones, over 90% being singletons. The receptor comes from an adult who received the AZD1222 COVID-19 vaccine. The rearrangement uses TRBV6-6 and TRBJ1-4; D not certain. The starting material was peripheral blood, obtained 28 days after the second AZD1222 dose. The CDR3 coding sequence is TGTGCCAGCAGTGCCTCCTTGGGTGAAAAACTGTTTTTT. Translation gives CASSASLGEKLFF.